This TCR beta chain derives from a study of blood T cell repertoires in COVID-19. Methods used by the authors: From reference gene primer amplification, estimates of nucleated cell counts were derived. Data came from immunoSEQ multiplex PCR; TCRdb stores just in-frame clones and leaves some out. V, J and clone size reflect that table, while D and trimming were determined from the DNA. Here the sample spans about 350,000 clones, 88% being singletons. Allocation to cohorts depended on clinical history reported by the participants. V trimming: 2 bases; J trimming: 2 bases; junction bases outside the gene matches: 4. The CDR3 sequence is 15 residues long. Germline CDR1 and CDR2: LGHNT and FRNRAP.

The chain links TRBV12-5 to TRBJ2-7, with 9 bases aligning to TRBD2. Sequenced: PBMCs or T cells enriched from blood (not recorded which). The sequence derives from a woman aged 30 to 39 who had been exposed to COVID-19. CDR3 sequence (DNA): TGTGCTAGTGGTTTGTTACTAGCGGGCACCTACGAGCAGTACTTC. Translated: CASGLLLAGTYEQYF.